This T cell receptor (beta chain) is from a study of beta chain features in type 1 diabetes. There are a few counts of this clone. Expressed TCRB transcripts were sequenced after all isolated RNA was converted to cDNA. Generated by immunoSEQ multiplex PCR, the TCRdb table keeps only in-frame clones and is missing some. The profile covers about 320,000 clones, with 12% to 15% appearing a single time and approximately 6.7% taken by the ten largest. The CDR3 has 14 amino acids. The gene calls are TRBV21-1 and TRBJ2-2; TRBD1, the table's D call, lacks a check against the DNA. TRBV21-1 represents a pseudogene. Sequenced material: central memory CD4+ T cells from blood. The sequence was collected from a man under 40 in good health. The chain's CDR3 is CASTYRDLHGELFF. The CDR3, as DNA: TGTGCCAGCACCTACAGGGATTTACACGGGGAGCTGTTTTTT.